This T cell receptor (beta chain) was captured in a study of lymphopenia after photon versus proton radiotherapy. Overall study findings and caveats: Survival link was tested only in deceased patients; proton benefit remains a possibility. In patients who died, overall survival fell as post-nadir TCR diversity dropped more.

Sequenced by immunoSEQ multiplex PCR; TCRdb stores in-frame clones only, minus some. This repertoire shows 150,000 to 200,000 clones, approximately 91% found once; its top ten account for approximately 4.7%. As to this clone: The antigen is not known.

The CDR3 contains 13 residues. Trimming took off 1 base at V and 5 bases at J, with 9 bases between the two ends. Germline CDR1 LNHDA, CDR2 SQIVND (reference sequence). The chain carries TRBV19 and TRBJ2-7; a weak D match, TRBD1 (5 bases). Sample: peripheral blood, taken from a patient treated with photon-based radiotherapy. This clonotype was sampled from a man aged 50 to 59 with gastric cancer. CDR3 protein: CASSIAGINEQYF. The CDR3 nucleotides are TGTGCCAGTAGTATAGCAGGGATTAACGAGCAGTACTTC.